A single sample gave rise to the 22 T cell receptor beta chains below, sequenced in a study of blood T cell repertoires in COVID-19. The protocol was immunoSEQ multiplex PCR, while the TCRdb copy is restricted to in-frame clones and leaves out a portion. The sample lists about 420,000 clones, 70% to 90% occurring once. The sample comprised peripheral blood. Every receptor here comes from a man in his late teens or twenties with COVID-19, enrolled during active disease.

This chain connects TRBV5-1 to TRBJ2-3, with D perhaps matching TRBD2 (5 bases). This CDR3 contains 16 residues. Trimming cost V 2 bases and J 6 bases, with 19 bases left between them. Germline loops: CDR1 SGHRS, CDR2 YFSETQ. The CDR3 sequence is CASSFGSGGSGDTQYF. As DNA, the CDR3 is TGCGCCAGCAGCTTTGGGAGTGGCGGGTCGGGGGATACGCAGTATTTT.

In this sample, this clone turned up once. The gene calls are TRBV5-8 and TRBJ2-5; D ambiguous. This CDR3 spans 13 amino acids. V was trimmed by 1 base and J by 2 bases, leaving 6 bases between them. Germline V gene lookup returns CDR1 SGHTS and CDR2 YDEGEE. The CDR3, as DNA: TGTGCCAGCAGCTTGTCACAGCAAGAGACCCAGTACTTC. It encodes CASSLSQQETQYF.

V usage is TRBV5-1 and J usage is TRBJ2-2; 8 nucleotides line up with TRBD2. V was clipped by 5 bases and J by 6 bases; unmatched bases: 9. Germline V gene lookup returns CDR1 SGHRS and CDR2 YFSETQ. The CDR3 consists of 15 residues. The CDR3, as DNA: TGCGCCAGCAGTCCCGGGACTAGGGAATCCGGGGAGCTGTTTTTT. The encoded protein is CASSPGTRESGELFF.

V gene TRBV25-1 combines with J gene TRBJ2-1; 9 nucleotides line up with TRBD1. Germline CDR1 MGHDK, CDR2 SYGVNS. The trim removed 4 bases at V and 9 bases at J, leaving 7 bases unmatched. This CDR3 spans 14 amino acids. The CDR3 nucleotides are TGTGCCAGCAGTGCAGGACAGGGGATGTTTGAGCAGTTCTTC. Its translation: CASSAGQGMFEQFF.

V usage is TRBV7-9 and J usage is TRBJ2-5; TRBD2 matches 13 bases. This CDR3 contains 15 residues. The junction had 4 bases not matched to a gene; V was cut back by 4 bases and J by 5 bases. Germline V gene lookup returns CDR1 SEHNR and CDR2 FQNEAQ (reference sequence). This CDR3 reads CASSSGTSGKETQYF. DNA for the CDR3: TGTGCCAGCAGCTCCGGGACTAGCGGGAAGGAGACCCAGTACTTC.

The rearrangement uses TRBV9 and TRBJ2-6, with a weak D call TRBD1 (6 bases). This CDR3 comprises 17 residues. V shed 2 bases and J shed 2 bases, with 14 bases lying between them. Germline V gives CDR1 SGDLS, CDR2 YYNGEE. CDR3 region: CASSVTHRDTGANVLTF. CDR3 in DNA: TGTGCCAGCAGCGTCACCCACAGGGACACTGGGGCCAACGTCCTGACTTTC.

This clone has more than one count but fewer than ten. The V and J genes are TRBV5-1 and TRBJ1-2; 9 bases are a match to TRBD1. The CDR3 length is 16 residues. Looked up from germline, CDR1 is SGHRS and CDR2 is YFSETQ. The trim removed 4 bases at V and 2 bases at J, leaving 9 bases unmatched. This CDR3 reads CASSRPPGQGNYGYTF. For the CDR3, the DNA is TGCGCCAGCAGCCGACCTCCGGGACAGGGAAACTATGGCTACACCTTC.

The chain uses TRBV5-1 and TRBJ2-7; 10 nucleotides match TRBD1. Germline V gene data show CDR1 as SGHRS and CDR2 as YFSETQ. The ends lost 1 base at V and 10 bases at J; junction bases unmatched: 8. The CDR3 has 14 amino acids. CDR3 sequence reads: CASSLRQGAFEQYF. CDR3 nucleotide sequence: TGCGCCAGCAGCTTGAGACAGGGGGCATTCGAACAGTACTTC.

The rearrangement links TRBV10-1 to TRBJ1-1, with 7 bases matching TRBD1. This CDR3 has 17 residues. V gave up 6 bases and J gave up 8 bases; unmatched junction bases: 21. CDR1 and CDR2 (germline): WNHNN, SYGVQD (reference sequence). In DNA, the CDR3 is TGCGCCAGCAGGATCACAGGGGAAGGGGTAGGATTTGGGGAAGCTTTCTTT. Protein: CASRITGEGVGFGEAFF.

This chain connects TRBV18 to TRBJ2-7; D is possibly TRBD2 (5 bases). CDR1 and CDR2 from the germline V gene are KGHSH and LQKENI. The CDR3 has 14 residues. V dropped 3 bases and J dropped 0 bases, with 9 bases sitting between them. CDR3: CASSPDGNSYEQYF. DNA for the CDR3: TGTGCCAGCTCACCTGACGGGAACTCCTACGAGCAGTACTTC.

This chain uses TRBV5-6 with TRBJ2-3, with TRBD2 matching over 14 bases. Per germline, CDR1 SGHDT and CDR2 YYEEEE. This CDR3 has 15 residues. Trimming took 3 bases from V and 5 from J; bases not matched to a gene: 2. DNA for the CDR3: TGTGCCAGCAGCTCGACTAGCGGGGGGGTAGATACGCAGTATTTT. Its translation: CASSSTSGGVDTQYF. Combining the CDR3 with reference TRBV5-6 and TRBJ2-3 gives the whole variable domain DAGVTQSPTHLIKTRGQQVTLRCSPKSGHDTVSWYQQALGQGPQFIFQYYEEEERQRGNFPDRFSGHQFPNYSSELNVNALLLGDSALYLCASSSTSGGVDTQYFGPGTRLTVL.

The chain uses TRBV4-1 and TRBJ1-2; 9 bases line up with TRBD1. The germline V gene has CDR1 MGHRA and CDR2 YSYEKL. V dropped 1 base and J dropped 4; count of bases not matched to a gene: 10. This CDR3 region has 17 residues. This CDR3 reads CASSQVSDPGQGYGYTF. The CDR3 DNA sequence: TGCGCCAGCAGCCAAGTCTCCGATCCGGGACAGGGCTATGGCTACACCTTC.

J is TRBJ2-7 and V is TRBV2, with TRBD1 matching over 9 bases. CDR1 and CDR2 (germline): SNHLY, FYNNEI. This CDR3 is 14 amino acids long. Trimming at V came to 3 bases and at J to 4 bases, leaving 4 bases not matched to a gene. The DNA of the CDR3 is TGTGCCAGCAGTGATCGGGGACAGGGTTACGAGCAGTACTTC. The encoded protein is CASSDRGQGYEQYF.

The J gene is TRBJ2-7, the V gene TRBV2; D possibly corresponds to TRBD1 (6 bases). Germline assignment: CDR1 SNHLY and CDR2 FYNNEI. CDR3 length: 13 amino acids. Trimming took 7 bases from V and 4 from J, leaving 14 bases between them. The CDR3 here is CASTGTLRYEQYF. For the CDR3, the DNA is TGTGCCAGCACCGGGACACTAAGATACGAGCAGTACTTC.

The chain has TRBV6-7 and TRBJ2-7, with 9 positions matching TRBD2. TRBV6-7 is an ORF for which the function is uncertain. CDR3 length equals 14 residues. The junction had 7 bases not matched to a gene; V was cut back by 6 bases and J by 4 bases. The CDR3 reads CASSPGTSYYEQYF. CDR3 nucleotides: TGTGCCAGCAGCCCCGGGACTAGCTATTACGAGCAGTACTTC.

V usage is TRBV5-1 and J usage is TRBJ2-1, with 14 positions matching TRBD2. J gave up 7 bases and V 4 bases, and 7 bases lay outside the gene matches. This CDR3 comprises 16 residues. Germline-derived CDR1 and CDR2 are SGHRS and YFSETQ. The CDR3 region has the DNA TGCGCCAGCAGCACCAGACTAGCGGGAGGGGAAAATGAGCAGTTCTTC. Amino acid sequence: CASSTRLAGGENEQFF.

V is TRBV5-4 and J is TRBJ1-6; D is undetermined. V was pared by 4 bases and J by 6 bases, with 17 bases between. Germline V lookup: CDR1 SGHNT, CDR2 YYREEE (reference sequence). CDR3 length equals 16 residues. The CDR3 reads CASSQTGPSPNSPLHF. CDR3 in DNA: TGTGCCAGCAGCCAGACGGGTCCATCGCCTAATTCACCCCTCCACTTT.

The chain links TRBV30 to TRBJ2-7; a weak D match, TRBD1 (5 bases). Germline V lookup: CDR1 GTSNPN, CDR2 SVGIG (reference sequence). Trimming cost V 0 bases and J 6 bases, with 9 bases left between them. The CDR3 is made up of 12 amino acids. CDR3 amino acids: CAWSVVQGEQYF. The CDR3 DNA follows: TGTGCCTGGAGTGTCGTTCAGGGCGAGCAGTACTTC.

The genes are TRBV29-1 and TRBJ2-3, with D maybe TRBD2 (6 bases). V shed 4 bases and J shed 6 bases, with 17 bases lying between them. There are 14 residues in the CDR3. Germline values: CDR1 SQVTM, CDR2 ANQGSEA. The CDR3 bases are TGCAGCGTTGGAGGCGGGAACCCCGTGGATACGCAGTATTTT. Its protein product is CSVGGGNPVDTQYF.

The rearrangement joins TRBV7-3 to TRBJ2-1; possibly TRBD2 for D (6 bases). Germline V gene lookup returns CDR1 SGHTA and CDR2 FQGTGA. The length of the CDR3 is 21 residues. V lost 0 bases and J lost 0, with 24 bases in between. Here the CDR3 DNA reads TGTGCCAGCAGCTTAACCGGATGGGGAGGTTCGAGTTCTAGCTCCTACAATGAGCAGTTCTTC. Protein: CASSLTGWGGSSSSSYNEQFF.

This clone has just a few counts. This chain connects TRBV7-9 to TRBJ2-7, with a possible D match to TRBD2 (5 bases). The CDR3 consists of 14 residues. The V end was cut by 1 base, the J end by 3 bases, with 10 bases between. Germline V lookup: CDR1 SEHNR, CDR2 FQNEAQ (reference sequence). This CDR3 is CASSLGGIDYEQYF. Here the CDR3 DNA reads TGTGCCAGCAGCTTAGGAGGGATCGACTACGAGCAGTACTTC.

The chain employs TRBV29-1 and TRBJ2-7; 7 nucleotides agree with TRBD1. Germline V gives CDR1 SQVTM, CDR2 ANQGSEA. The length of the CDR3 is 14 residues. Trimming removed 2 bases from V and 0 bases from J; junction bases left unmatched: 4. CDR3 amino acids: CSVEYGTDSYEQYF. The CDR3 bases are TGCAGCGTTGAATATGGGACAGACTCCTACGAGCAGTACTTC.